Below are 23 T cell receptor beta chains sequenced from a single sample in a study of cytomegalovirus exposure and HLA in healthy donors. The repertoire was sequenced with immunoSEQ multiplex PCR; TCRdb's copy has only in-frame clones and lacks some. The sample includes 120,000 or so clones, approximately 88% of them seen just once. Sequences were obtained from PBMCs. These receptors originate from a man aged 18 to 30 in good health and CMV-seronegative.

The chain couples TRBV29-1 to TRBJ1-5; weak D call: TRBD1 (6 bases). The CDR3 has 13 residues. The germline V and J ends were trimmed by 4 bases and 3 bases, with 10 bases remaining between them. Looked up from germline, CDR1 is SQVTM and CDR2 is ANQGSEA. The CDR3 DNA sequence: TGCAGCGTTGGGTCAGGGGACAATCAGCCCCAGCATTTT. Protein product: CSVGSGDNQPQHF.

CDR3 in DNA: TGTGCCACCAGCAGAGATAGGGGCAGGGGCTCCGGCTACACCTTC. Translation: CATSRDRGRGSGYTF. This chain joins TRBV15 and TRBJ1-2; a possible D gene is TRBD1 (6 bases). Trimming left V 0 bases short and J 8 bases short, with 16 bases between. The germline CDR1 and CDR2 sequences are LNHNV and YYDKDF (reference sequence). The CDR3 loop spans 15 amino acids. Together with reference TRBV15 and TRBJ1-2, the CDR3 gives the full variable domain: DAMVIQNPRYQVTQFGKPVTLSCSQTLNHNVMYWYQQKSSQAPKLLFHYYDKDFNNEADTPDNFQSRRPNTSFCFLDIRSPGLGDTAMYLCATSRDRGRGSGYTFGSGTRLTVV.

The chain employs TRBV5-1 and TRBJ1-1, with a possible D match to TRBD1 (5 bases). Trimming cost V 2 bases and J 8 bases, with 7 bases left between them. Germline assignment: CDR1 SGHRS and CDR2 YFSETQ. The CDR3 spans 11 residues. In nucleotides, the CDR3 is TGCGCCAGCAGCTTCAGGGAAGAAGCTTTCTTT. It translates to CASSFREEAFF. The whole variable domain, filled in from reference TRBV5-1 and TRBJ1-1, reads KAGVTQTPRYLIKTRGQQVTLSCSPISGHRSVSWYQQTPGQGLQFLFEYFSETQRNKGNFPGRFSGRQFSNSRSEMNVSTLELGDSALYLCASSFREEAFFGQGTRLTVV.

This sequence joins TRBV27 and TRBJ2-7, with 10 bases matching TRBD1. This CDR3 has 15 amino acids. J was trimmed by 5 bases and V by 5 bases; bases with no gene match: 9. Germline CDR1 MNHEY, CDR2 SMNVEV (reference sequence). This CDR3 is CASSISGQGSNEQYF. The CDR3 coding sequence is TGTGCCAGCAGTATTTCGGGACAGGGGAGCAACGAGCAGTACTTC.

The chain's CDR3 is CASSLVTGVEGELFF. In DNA, the CDR3 is TGTGCCAGCAGTTTAGTGACAGGGGTCGAAGGGGAGCTGTTTTTT. This chain links TRBV28 with TRBJ2-2; 8 bases are a match to TRBD1. CDR1 MDHEN and CDR2 SYDVKM come from the germline V gene. The CDR3 contains 15 residues. The V segment lost 2 bases and the J segment 8 bases; nucleotides outside the gene matches: 7.

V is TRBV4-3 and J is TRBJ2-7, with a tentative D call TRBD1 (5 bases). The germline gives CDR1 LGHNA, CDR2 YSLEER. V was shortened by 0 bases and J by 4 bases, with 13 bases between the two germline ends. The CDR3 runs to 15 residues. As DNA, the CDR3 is TGCGCCAGCAGCCAAGACAGGGCCAGCCGTTACGAGCAGTACTTC. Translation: CASSQDRASRYEQYF.

DNA for the CDR3: TGTGCCAGCAGCCAATCGGGACTAGCGGGAAGCTCCTACAATGAGCAGTTCTTC. Its protein product is CASSQSGLAGSSYNEQFF. The chain links TRBV16 to TRBJ2-1; the match to TRBD2 covers 13 bases. Trimming at V came to 0 bases and at J to 0 bases, leaving 2 bases not matched to a gene. CDR3 length: 18 residues. Germline V gives CDR1 KGHSY, CDR2 FQNENV.

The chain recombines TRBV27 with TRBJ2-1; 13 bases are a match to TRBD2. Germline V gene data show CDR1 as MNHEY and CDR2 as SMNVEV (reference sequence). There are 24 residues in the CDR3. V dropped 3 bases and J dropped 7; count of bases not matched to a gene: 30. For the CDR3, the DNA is TGTGCCAGCAGTTTCGTACAAGGGACAGGAGTAGTTACTTTAGGACTAGCGGGAGTGAATGAGCAGTTCTTC. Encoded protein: CASSFVQGTGVVTLGLAGVNEQFF.

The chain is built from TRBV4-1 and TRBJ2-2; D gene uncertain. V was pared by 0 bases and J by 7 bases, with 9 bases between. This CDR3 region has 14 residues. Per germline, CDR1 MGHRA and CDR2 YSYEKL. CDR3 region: CASSQEVSLGELFF. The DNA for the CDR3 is TGCGCCAGCAGCCAAGAGGTTAGCCTCGGGGAGCTGTTTTTT.

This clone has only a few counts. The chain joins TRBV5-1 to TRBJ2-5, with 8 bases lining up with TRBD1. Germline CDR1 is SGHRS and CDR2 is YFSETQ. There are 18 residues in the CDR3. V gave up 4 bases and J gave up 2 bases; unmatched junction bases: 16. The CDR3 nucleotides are TGCGCCAGCAGCATCGGGACAGGTAGTAGGGGGAGTCAAGAGACCCAGTACTTC. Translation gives CASSIGTGSRGSQETQYF.

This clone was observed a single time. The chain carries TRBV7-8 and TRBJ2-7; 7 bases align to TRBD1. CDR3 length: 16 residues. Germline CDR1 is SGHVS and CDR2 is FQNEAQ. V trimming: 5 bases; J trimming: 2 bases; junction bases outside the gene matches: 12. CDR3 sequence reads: CASSARQGVRTYEQYF. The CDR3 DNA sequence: TGTGCCAGCAGCGCCCGACAGGGCGTACGAACCTACGAGCAGTACTTC.

This CDR3 reads CASPRQGGYGYTF. CDR3 DNA: TGTGCCAGTCCCCGACAGGGAGGCTATGGCTACACCTTC. This chain joins TRBV5-4 and TRBJ1-2; 7 bases fit TRBD1. V was pared by 8 bases and J by 4 bases, with 8 bases of the junction left unmatched. Per the germline V gene, CDR1 is SGHNT and CDR2 is YYREEE (reference sequence). CDR3 length equals 13 residues.

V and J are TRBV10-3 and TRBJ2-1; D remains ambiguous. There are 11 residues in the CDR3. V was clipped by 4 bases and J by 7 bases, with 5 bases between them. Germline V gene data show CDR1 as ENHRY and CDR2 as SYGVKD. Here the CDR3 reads CAISVQNEQFF. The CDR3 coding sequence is TGTGCCATCAGTGTTCAAAATGAGCAGTTCTTC.

The CDR3 is CASSLLGGLTGELFF. In DNA, the CDR3 is TGTGCCAGCAGTTTACTAGGGGGATTAACCGGGGAGCTGTTTTTT. The chain uses TRBV28 and TRBJ2-2; D is perhaps TRBD1 (6 bases). This CDR3 region has 15 residues. Germline lookup yields CDR1 MDHEN and CDR2 SYDVKM. Deletions cut 2 bases from V and 5 bases from J, with 12 bases between. Full variable domain (rest looked up from reference TRBV28 and TRBJ2-2): DVKVTQSSRYLVKRTGEKVFLECVQDMDHENMFWYRQDPGLGLRLIYFSYDVKMKEKGDIPEGYSVSREKKERFSLILESASTNQTSMYLCASSLLGGLTGELFFGEGSRLTVL.

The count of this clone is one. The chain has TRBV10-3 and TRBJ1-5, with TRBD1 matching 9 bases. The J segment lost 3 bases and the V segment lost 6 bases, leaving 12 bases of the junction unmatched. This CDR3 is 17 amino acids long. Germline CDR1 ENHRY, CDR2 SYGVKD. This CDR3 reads CAISGHTGTGPNQPQHF. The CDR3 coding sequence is TGTGCCATCAGCGGACATACCGGGACAGGGCCCAATCAGCCCCAGCATTTT.

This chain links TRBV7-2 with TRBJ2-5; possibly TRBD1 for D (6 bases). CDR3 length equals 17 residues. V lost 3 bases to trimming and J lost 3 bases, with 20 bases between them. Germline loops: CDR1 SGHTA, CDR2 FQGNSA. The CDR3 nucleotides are TGTGCCAGCAGCTTGGTTATGGGGGCCAGTTACAAAGAGACCCAGTACTTC. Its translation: CASSLVMGASYKETQYF.

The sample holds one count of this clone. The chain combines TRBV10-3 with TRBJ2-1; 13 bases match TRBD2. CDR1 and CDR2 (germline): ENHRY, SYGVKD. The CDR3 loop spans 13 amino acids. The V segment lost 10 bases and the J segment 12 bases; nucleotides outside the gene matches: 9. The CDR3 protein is CATGTSGVSGQFF. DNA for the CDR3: TGTGCCACCGGGACTAGCGGGGTTTCGGGGCAGTTCTTC.

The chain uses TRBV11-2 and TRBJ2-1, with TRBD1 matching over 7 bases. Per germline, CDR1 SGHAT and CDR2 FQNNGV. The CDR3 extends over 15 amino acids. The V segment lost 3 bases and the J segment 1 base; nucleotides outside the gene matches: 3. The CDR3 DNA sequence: TGTGCCAGCAGCTTCCCGACAGGGTCCTACAATGAGCAGTTCTTC. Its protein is CASSFPTGSYNEQFF.

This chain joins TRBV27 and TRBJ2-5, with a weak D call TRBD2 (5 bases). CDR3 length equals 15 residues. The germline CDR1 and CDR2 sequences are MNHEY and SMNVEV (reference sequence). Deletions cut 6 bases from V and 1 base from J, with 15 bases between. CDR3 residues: CASSLRGYPQETQYF. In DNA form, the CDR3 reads TGTGCCAGCAGCCTAAGAGGGTACCCCCAAGAGACCCAGTACTTC.

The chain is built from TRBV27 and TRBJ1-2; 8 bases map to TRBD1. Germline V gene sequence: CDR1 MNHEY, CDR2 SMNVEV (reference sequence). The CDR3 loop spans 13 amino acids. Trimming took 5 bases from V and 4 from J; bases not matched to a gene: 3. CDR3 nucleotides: TGTGCCAGCAGTATAGGACAGGGCTATGGCTACACCTTC. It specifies CASSIGQGYGYTF.

DNA of the CDR3: TGTGCCAGCAGCGTACCGACCGGGACTAGCGGGGGGGTGCGAAATGAGCAGTTCTTC. This codes for CASSVPTGTSGGVRNEQFF. The chain uses TRBV9 and TRBJ2-1, with 16 positions matching TRBD2. The CDR3 consists of 19 residues. V trimming: 1 base; J trimming: 7 bases; junction bases outside the gene matches: 11. Germline lookup yields CDR1 SGDLS and CDR2 YYNGEE.

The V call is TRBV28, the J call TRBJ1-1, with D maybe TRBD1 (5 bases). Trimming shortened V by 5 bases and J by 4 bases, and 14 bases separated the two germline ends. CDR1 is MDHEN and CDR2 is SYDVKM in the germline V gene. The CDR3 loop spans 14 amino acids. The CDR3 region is CASSLRDRVTEAFF. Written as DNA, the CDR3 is TGTGCCAGCAGTCTCAGGGATCGGGTCACTGAAGCTTTCTTT.

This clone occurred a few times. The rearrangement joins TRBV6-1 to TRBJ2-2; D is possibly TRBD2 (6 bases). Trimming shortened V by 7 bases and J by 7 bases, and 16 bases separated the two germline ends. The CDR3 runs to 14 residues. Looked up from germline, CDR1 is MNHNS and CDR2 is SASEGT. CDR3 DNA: TGTGCCAGCATCCGTCCCGGGGGTGGCGGGGAGCTGTTTTTT. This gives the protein CASIRPGGGGELFF.